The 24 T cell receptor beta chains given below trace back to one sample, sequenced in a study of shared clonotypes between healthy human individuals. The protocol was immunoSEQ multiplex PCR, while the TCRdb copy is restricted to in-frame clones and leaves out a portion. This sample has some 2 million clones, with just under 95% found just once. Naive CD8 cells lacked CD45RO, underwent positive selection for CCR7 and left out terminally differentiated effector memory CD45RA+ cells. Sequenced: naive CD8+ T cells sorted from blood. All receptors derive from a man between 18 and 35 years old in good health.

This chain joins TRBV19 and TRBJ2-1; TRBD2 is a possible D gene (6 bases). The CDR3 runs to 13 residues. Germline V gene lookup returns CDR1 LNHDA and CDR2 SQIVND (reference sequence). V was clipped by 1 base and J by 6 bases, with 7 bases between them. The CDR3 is CASSIGEVNEQFF. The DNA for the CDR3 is TGTGCCAGTAGTATAGGGGAGGTCAATGAGCAGTTCTTC.

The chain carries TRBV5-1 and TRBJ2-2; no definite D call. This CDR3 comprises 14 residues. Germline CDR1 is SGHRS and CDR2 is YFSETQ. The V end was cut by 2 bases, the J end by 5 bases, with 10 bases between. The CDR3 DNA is TGCGCCAGCAGCTTTATCGCAGCTACCGGGGAGCTGTTTTTT. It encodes CASSFIAATGELFF.

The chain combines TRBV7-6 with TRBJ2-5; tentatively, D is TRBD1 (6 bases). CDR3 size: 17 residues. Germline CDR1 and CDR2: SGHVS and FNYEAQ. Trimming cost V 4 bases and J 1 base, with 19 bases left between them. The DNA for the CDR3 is TGTGCCAGCAGCTACACGCCCCTCCTGACAGGCCAAGAGACCCAGTACTTC. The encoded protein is CASSYTPLLTGQETQYF.

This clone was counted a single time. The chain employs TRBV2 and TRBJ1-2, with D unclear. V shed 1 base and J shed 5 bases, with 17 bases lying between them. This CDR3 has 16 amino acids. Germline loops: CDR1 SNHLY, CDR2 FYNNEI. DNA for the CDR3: TGTGCCAGCAGTGAAGGGCGTGTAGACATAACATATGGCTACACCTTC. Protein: CASSEGRVDITYGYTF.

The CDR3 bases are TGTGCCACCAGCAGAGAGGACAGGCGTGCCACCGGGGAGCTGTTTTTT. Translated, it gives CATSREDRRATGELFF. The chain is built from TRBV15 and TRBJ2-2, with 7 nucleotides matching TRBD1. The V gene end was trimmed by 0 bases and the J gene end by 4 bases; junction bases not matched to a gene: 5. Germline V gene data show CDR1 as LNHNV and CDR2 as YYDKDF (reference sequence). The CDR3 contains 16 residues.

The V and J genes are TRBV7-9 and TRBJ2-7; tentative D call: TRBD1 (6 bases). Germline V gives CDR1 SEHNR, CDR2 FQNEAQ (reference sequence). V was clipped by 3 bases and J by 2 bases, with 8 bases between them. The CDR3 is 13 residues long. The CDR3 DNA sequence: TGTGCCAGCAGCTTGGGGGACACCTACGAGCAGTACTTC. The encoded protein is CASSLGDTYEQYF.

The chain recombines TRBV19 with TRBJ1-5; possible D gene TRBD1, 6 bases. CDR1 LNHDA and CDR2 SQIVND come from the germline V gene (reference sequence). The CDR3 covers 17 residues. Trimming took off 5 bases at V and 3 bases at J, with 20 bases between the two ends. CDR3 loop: CASSPPRSWGPNQPQHF. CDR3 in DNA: TGTGCCAGTAGTCCCCCACGAAGTTGGGGGCCCAATCAGCCCCAGCATTTT.

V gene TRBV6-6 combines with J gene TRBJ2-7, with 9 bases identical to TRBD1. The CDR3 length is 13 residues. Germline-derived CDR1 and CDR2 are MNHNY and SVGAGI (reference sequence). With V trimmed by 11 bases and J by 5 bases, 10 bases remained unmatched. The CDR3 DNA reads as TGTGCCGCTACCGGGACAGGGTTCCACGAGCAGTACTTC. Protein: CAATGTGFHEQYF.

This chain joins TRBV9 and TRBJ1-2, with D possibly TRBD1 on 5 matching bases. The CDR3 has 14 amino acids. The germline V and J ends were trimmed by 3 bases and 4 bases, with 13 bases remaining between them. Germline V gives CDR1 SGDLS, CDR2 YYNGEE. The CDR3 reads CASSAPGGSYGYTF. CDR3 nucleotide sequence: TGTGCCAGCAGCGCCCCCGGGGGATCCTATGGCTACACCTTC.

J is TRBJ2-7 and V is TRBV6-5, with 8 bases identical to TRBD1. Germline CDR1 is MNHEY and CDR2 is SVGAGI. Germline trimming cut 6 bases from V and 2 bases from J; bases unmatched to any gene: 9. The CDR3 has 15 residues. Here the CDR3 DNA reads TGTGCCAGCAGACCCGGACAGGGTTCTCCCTACGAGCAGTACTTC. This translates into CASRPGQGSPYEQYF.

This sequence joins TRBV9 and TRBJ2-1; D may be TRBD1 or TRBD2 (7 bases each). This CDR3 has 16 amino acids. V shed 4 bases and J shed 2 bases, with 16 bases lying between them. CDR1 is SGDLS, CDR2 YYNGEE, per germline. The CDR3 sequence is CASSPGGATTYNEQFF. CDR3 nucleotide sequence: TGTGCCAGCAGCCCAGGGGGGGCGACCACCTACAATGAGCAGTTCTTC. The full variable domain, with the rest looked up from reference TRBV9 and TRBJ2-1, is DSGVTQTPKHLITATGQRVTLRCSPRSGDLSVYWYQQSLDQGLQFLIQYYNGEERAKGNILERFSAQQFPDLHSELNLSSLELGDSALYFCASSPGGATTYNEQFFGPGTRLTVL.

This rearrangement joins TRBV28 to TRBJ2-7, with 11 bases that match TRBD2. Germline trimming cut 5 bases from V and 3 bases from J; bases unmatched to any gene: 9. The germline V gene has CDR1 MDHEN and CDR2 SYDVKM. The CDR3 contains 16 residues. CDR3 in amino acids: CASSPFFLAGGYEQYF. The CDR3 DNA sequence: TGTGCCAGCAGTCCTTTCTTTCTAGCGGGGGGCTACGAGCAGTACTTC.

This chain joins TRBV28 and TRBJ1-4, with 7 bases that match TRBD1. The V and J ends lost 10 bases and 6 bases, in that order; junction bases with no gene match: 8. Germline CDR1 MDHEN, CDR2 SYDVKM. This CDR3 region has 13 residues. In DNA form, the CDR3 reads TGTGCCATCCCGGGAGGGGGCGATGAAAAACTGTTTTTT. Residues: CAIPGGGDEKLFF.

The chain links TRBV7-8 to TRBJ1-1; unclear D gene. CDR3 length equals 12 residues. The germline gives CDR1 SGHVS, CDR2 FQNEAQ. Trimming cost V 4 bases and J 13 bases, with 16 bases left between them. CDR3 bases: TGTGCCAGCAGCTCCCTACAGACGAGAAGTTTCTTT. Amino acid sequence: CASSSLQTRSFF.

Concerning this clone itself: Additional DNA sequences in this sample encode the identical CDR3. As DNA, the CDR3 is TGCGCCAGCAGCTTGGGAACGGGCGACGAGCAGTACTTC. Translated: CASSLGTGDEQYF. V gene TRBV5-1 combines with J gene TRBJ2-7; D gene unclear. The CDR3 covers 13 residues. The germline gives CDR1 SGHRS, CDR2 YFSETQ. V was trimmed by 0 bases and J by 5 bases, leaving 9 bases between them.

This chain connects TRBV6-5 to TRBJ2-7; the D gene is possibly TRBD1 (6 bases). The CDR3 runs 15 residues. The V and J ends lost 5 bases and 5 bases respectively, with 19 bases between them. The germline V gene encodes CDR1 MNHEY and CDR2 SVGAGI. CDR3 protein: CASSLWSGEGNEQYF. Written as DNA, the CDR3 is TGTGCCAGCAGTCTCTGGTCAGGGGAAGGCAACGAGCAGTACTTC.

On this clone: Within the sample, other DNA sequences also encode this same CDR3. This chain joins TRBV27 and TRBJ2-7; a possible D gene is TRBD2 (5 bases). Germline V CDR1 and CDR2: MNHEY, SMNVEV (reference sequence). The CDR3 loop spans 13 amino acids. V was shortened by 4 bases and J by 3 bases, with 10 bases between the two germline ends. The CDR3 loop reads CASSSGLIYEQYF. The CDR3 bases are TGTGCCAGCAGTTCCGGACTGATCTACGAGCAGTACTTC.

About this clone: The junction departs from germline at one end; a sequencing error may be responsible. DNA of the CDR3: TGTGCCTGGAGTGCCCTTGGGACATCGAACACTGAAGCTCTCTTT. Amino acids: CAWSALGTSNTEALF. The chain has TRBV30 and TRBJ1-1; weak D call: TRBD1 (6 bases). The CDR3 covers 15 residues. Germline-derived CDR1 and CDR2 are GTSNPN and SVGIG (reference sequence).

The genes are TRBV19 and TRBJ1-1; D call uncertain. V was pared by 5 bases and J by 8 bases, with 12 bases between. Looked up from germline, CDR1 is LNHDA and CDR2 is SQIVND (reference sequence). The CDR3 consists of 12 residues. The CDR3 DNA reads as TGTGCCAGTAGTGAACGCCCTTTAGAAGCTTTCTTT. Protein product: CASSERPLEAFF.

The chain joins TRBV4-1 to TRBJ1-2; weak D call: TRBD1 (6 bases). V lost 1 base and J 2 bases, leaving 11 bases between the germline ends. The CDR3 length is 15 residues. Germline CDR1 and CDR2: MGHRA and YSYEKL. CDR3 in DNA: TGCGCCAGCAGCCAAGTCTACAGGGACAACTATGGCTACACCTTC. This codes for CASSQVYRDNYGYTF.

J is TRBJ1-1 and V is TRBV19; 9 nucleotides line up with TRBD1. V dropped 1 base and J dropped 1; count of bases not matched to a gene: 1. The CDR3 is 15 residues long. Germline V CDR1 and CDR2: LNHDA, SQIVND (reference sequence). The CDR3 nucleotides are TGTGCCAGTAGTATAGGGACAGGGGCGAACACTGAAGCTTTCTTT. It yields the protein CASSIGTGANTEAFF.

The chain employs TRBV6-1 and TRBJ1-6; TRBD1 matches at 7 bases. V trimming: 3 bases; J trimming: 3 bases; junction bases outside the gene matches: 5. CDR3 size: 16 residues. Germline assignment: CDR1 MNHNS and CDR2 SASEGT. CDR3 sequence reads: CASSDNTGDYNSPLHF. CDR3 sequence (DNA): TGTGCCAGCAGTGACAATACAGGGGACTATAATTCACCCCTCCACTTT.

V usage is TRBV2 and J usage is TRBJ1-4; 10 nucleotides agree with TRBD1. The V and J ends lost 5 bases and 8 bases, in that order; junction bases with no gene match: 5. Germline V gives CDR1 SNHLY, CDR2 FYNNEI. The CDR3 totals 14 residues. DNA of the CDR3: TGTGCCAGCAGTCGGACAGGGGGGAGCGAAAAACTGTTTTTT. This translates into CASSRTGGSEKLFF.

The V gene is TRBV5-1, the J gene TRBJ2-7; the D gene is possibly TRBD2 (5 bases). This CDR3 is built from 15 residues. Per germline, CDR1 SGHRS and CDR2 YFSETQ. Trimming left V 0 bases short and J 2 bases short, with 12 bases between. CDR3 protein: CASSLEPGSPYEQYF. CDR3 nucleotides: TGCGCCAGCAGCTTGGAACCGGGGAGCCCCTACGAGCAGTACTTC.